This T cell receptor beta chain was sequenced in a study of blood T cell repertoires in COVID-19. Turning to the study itself: Samples representing acute and convalescent COVID-19 were sourced from the United States, Italy and Spain.

Method: immunoSEQ multiplex PCR; TCRdb's copy keeps in-frame clones and lacks some. The sample lists under 300,000 clones, around 90% occurring once. Trimming removed 6 bases from V and 8 bases from J, with 13 bases in between. Germline V gene data show CDR1 as LGHNT and CDR2 as FRNRAP. The CDR3 is 13 residues long. The receptor's source is a man aged 50 or older with acute or convalescent COVID-19. This chain joins TRBV12-5 and TRBJ2-2; perhaps TRBD2 as D (6 bases). What was sequenced was peripheral blood. The CDR3 DNA reads as TGTGCTAGTGGGAAAATCGCGGGAGGGGAGCTGTTTTTT. This codes for CASGKIAGGELFF.